A single sample is the source of the 12 T cell receptor beta chains below, sequenced in a study of Ad26.COV2.S vaccination and SARS-CoV-2 variants. Here immunoSEQ multiplex PCR was the method, and the copy in TCRdb shows in-frame clones only, minus some. This sample yields 300,000 to 350,000 clones, of which around 89% are seen a single time; about 4.6% belongs to the top ten. Treatment specified: over 15 received Ad26.COV2.S at low or high dose, single or two shots; about 5 received placebo; per-sample allocation not given. Collection of samples fell on day 63 after the first vaccine or placebo injection. Sequenced material: peripheral blood, taken in a trial of Ad26.COV2.S vaccine versus placebo. Every receptor here comes from a person between 18 and 65 years old who received the Ad26.COV2.S COVID-19 vaccine or a placebo.

This clone occurred once. The chain has TRBV27 and TRBJ2-7; 8 bases are shared with TRBD1. In germline, CDR1 is MNHEY, CDR2 SMNVEV (reference sequence). Unmatched junction bases numbered 7, after V lost 1 base and J lost 5 bases. The CDR3 spans 15 residues. The DNA for the CDR3 is TGTGCCAGCAGTTTATTATCCAGGGGGCTCAACGAGCAGTACTTC. Amino acids: CASSLLSRGLNEQYF.

A note on this clone: At the DNA level, this CDR3 is encoded by other sequences in the same sample as well. This chain links TRBV15 with TRBJ2-7; 7 bases fit TRBD2. Germline V gene lookup returns CDR1 LNHNV and CDR2 YYDKDF (reference sequence). This CDR3 comprises 15 residues. V was clipped by 0 bases and J by 1 base; unmatched bases: 3. The CDR3 is CATSRDLGGSYEQYF. CDR3 in DNA: TGTGCCACCAGCAGAGACCTGGGGGGGTCCTACGAGCAGTACTTC.

CDR3 coding DNA: TGTGCCAGTAGTAATCCAGCGGCCTACAATGAGCAGTTCTTC. Its protein is CASSNPAAYNEQFF. This chain uses TRBV19 with TRBJ2-1; TRBD2 might be the D (5 bases). The CDR3 has 14 amino acids. Trimming stripped 4 bases from V and 2 bases from J, with 9 bases between. In germline, CDR1 is LNHDA, CDR2 SQIVND (reference sequence).

The rearrangement uses TRBV5-1 and TRBJ1-4, with 7 bases aligning to TRBD1. CDR1 is SGHRS and CDR2 is YFSETQ in the germline V gene. The CDR3 is 15 amino acids. The ends lost 4 bases at V and 5 bases at J; junction bases unmatched: 8. The CDR3 nucleotides read TGCGCCAGCAGCCTCAGACAGGGTCAGAATGAAAAACTGTTTTTT. It is translated as CASSLRQGQNEKLFF.

V usage is TRBV7-9 and J usage is TRBJ2-7; D gene unclear. The germline V gene encodes CDR1 SEHNR and CDR2 FQNEAQ (reference sequence). Trimming left V 7 bases short and J 3 bases short, with 13 bases between. The CDR3 runs 13 residues. This chain's CDR3 is CASTTTDFYEQYF. Written as DNA, the CDR3 is TGTGCCAGCACCACGACGGATTTCTACGAGCAGTACTTC.

The rearrangement uses TRBV5-6 and TRBJ1-5; no reliable D call. The CDR3 totals 12 residues. V was pared by 4 bases and J by 1 base, with 3 bases between. CDR1 SGHDT and CDR2 YYEEEE come from the germline V gene. As DNA, the CDR3 is TGTGCCAGCAGCAGGAGCAATCAGCCCCAGCATTTT. Protein: CASSRSNQPQHF.

The rearrangement uses TRBV5-5 and TRBJ1-5, with 9 nucleotides matching TRBD1. CDR1 is SGHKS, CDR2 YYEKEE, per germline (reference sequence). CDR3 length equals 15 residues. The V gene end was trimmed by 3 bases and the J gene end by 4 bases; junction bases not matched to a gene: 5. CDR3 amino acids: CASSSDRGINQPQHF. DNA for the CDR3: TGTGCCAGCAGCTCGGACAGGGGAATTAATCAGCCCCAGCATTTT.

The CDR3, as DNA: TGTGCCAGCAGCTTAGAGTTTCTATATAATTCACCCCTCCACTTT. Translation gives CASSLEFLYNSPLHF. The V call is TRBV7-8, the J call TRBJ1-6; D is undetermined. Germline values: CDR1 SGHVS, CDR2 FQNEAQ. With 1 base removed from V and 4 bases from J, the gap between germline ends came to 8 bases. The CDR3 contains 15 residues.

This chain joins TRBV3-1 (or the pseudogene TRBV3-2) and TRBJ2-1, with unresolved D. CDR1 is LGHDT and CDR2 is YNNKEL in the germline V gene (reference sequence). The CDR3 is 15 amino acids. The V and J ends lost 4 bases and 3 bases respectively, with 13 bases between them. The CDR3 is CASSLGPDLYNEQFF. CDR3 bases: TGTGCCAGCAGCCTCGGCCCGGATCTCTACAATGAGCAGTTCTTC.

The chain combines TRBV5-1 with TRBJ1-2; a weak D match, TRBD1 (5 bases). This CDR3 has 15 amino acids. Trimming pared 4 bases from V and 2 bases from J, leaving 15 bases between. CDR1 is SGHRS, CDR2 YFSETQ, per germline. The CDR3 sequence is CASSLEVGGNYGYTF. In nucleotides, the CDR3 is TGCGCCAGCAGCCTGGAAGTGGGGGGAAACTATGGCTACACCTTC. Full variable domain (missing parts from reference TRBV5-1 and TRBJ1-2): KAGVTQTPRYLIKTRGQQVTLSCSPISGHRSVSWYQQTPGQGLQFLFEYFSETQRNKGNFPGRFSGRQFSNSRSEMNVSTLELGDSALYLCASSLEVGGNYGYTFGSGTRLTVV.

The chain has TRBV4-1 and TRBJ2-2, with 7 bases that match TRBD1. Germline V gene sequence: CDR1 MGHRA, CDR2 YSYEKL. CDR3 length equals 20 residues. The ends lost 0 bases at V and 0 bases at J; junction bases unmatched: 13. The CDR3 DNA reads TGCGCCAGCAGCCAAGATGAGGACGTGTGGGGACAGACGAACACCGGGGAGCTGTTTTTT. Translation: CASSQDEDVWGQTNTGELFF.

V is TRBV7-9 and J is TRBJ2-7; tentative D call: TRBD2 (6 bases). Trimming removed 0 bases from V and 4 bases from J, with 16 bases in between. Germline V gene data show CDR1 as SEHNR and CDR2 as FQNEAQ (reference sequence). This CDR3 contains 16 residues. The CDR3 coding sequence is TGTGCCAGCAGCTTAGCCCCCTCAACGGGAGAGTACGAGCAGTACTTC. Translation: CASSLAPSTGEYEQYF.